The 10 T cell receptor beta chains below come from one sample, sequenced in a study of shared clonotypes between healthy human individuals (dated by TCRdb to about 2020). For the CD8 naive samples, CD45RO-negative cells were positively selected for CCR7, yielding a CD45RA+CCR7+ population from which TemRA cells were excluded. Receptor amplification or capture employed the immunoSEQ multiplex PCR assay. In TCRdb, the immuneACCESS table is reduced to in-frame sequences with V and J assigned. These tables do not hold every clone; where another copy was compared, an unresolved V gene accounts for under half, and the others remain unexplained. The sample includes about 580,000 clones, with about 98% observed a single time. The ten biggest clones cover roughly 0.29% of the sample. Sequencing was carried out using naive CD8+ T cells sorted from blood. Explained via the paper, the cell subset or site label denotes: CD45RA+CCR7+. Every receptor here comes from a man aged 30 to 45 in good health.

This clone was counted a single time. The chain carries TRBV30 and TRBJ2-7, with TRBD1 identical over 8 bases. Germline assignment: CDR1 GTSNPN and CDR2 SVGIG (reference sequence). The trim removed 0 bases at V and 3 bases at J, leaving 4 bases unmatched. The CDR3 has 14 amino acids. The CDR3 reads CAWSVDRDDYEQYF. Written as DNA, the CDR3 is TGTGCCTGGAGTGTGGACAGGGACGACTACGAGCAGTACTTC. The full variable domain, with the rest looked up from reference TRBV30 and TRBJ2-7, is SQTIHQWPATLVQPVGSPLSLECTVEGTSNPNLYWYRQAAGRGLQLLFYSVGIGQISSEVPQNLSASRPQDRQFILSSKKLLLSDSGFYLCAWSVDRDDYEQYFGPGTRLTVT.

The V call is TRBV18, the J call TRBJ1-5; 8 nucleotides line up with TRBD1. The CDR3 covers 20 residues. Unmatched junction bases numbered 17, after V lost 4 bases and J lost 0 bases. The germline CDR1 and CDR2 sequences are KGHSH and LQKENI. CDR3 nucleotide sequence: TGTGCCAGCTCACATCCGATTATAATTGGGACAGGTAATAGCAATCAGCCCCAGCATTTT. Translating gives CASSHPIIIGTGNSNQPQHF. The full variable domain, rest sourced from reference TRBV18 and TRBJ1-5, is NAGVMQNPRHLVRRRGQEARLRCSPMKGHSHVYWYRQLPEEGLKFMVYLQKENIIDESGMPKERFSAEFPKEGPSILRIQQVVRGDSAAYFCASSHPIIIGTGNSNQPQHFGDGTRLSIL.

The chain joins TRBV19 to TRBJ2-1; the match to TRBD2 covers 7 bases. Germline assignment: CDR1 LNHDA and CDR2 SQIVND (reference sequence). The CDR3 consists of 15 residues. The V gene end was trimmed by 8 bases and the J gene end by 4 bases; junction bases not matched to a gene: 11. CDR3 in DNA: TGTGCCAGTGATGAAGGGAGGGCCCCTTACAATGAGCAGTTCTTC. This gives the protein CASDEGRAPYNEQFF. Full variable domain (remainder filled in from reference TRBV19 and TRBJ2-1): DGGITQSPKYLFRKEGQNVTLSCEQNLNHDAMYWYRQDPGQGLRLIYYSQIVNDFQKGDIAEGYSVSREKKESFPLTVTSAQKNPTAFYLCASDEGRAPYNEQFFGPGTRLTVL.

Points on this clone: The sample has other DNA sequences that encode this CDR3 too. The rearrangement joins TRBV7-9 to TRBJ2-1; D is uncertain. The V end lost 5 bases, the J end lost 10 bases, and 9 bases lay between the germline ends. The CDR3 is 11 amino acids. The germline CDR1 and CDR2 sequences are SEHNR and FQNEAQ (reference sequence). The CDR3 sequence is CASSLGREQFF. The CDR3 DNA reads TGTGCCAGCAGCCTGGGTCGAGAGCAGTTCTTC.

The chain's CDR3 is CAWSYGAGRTEAFF. The DNA for the CDR3 is TGTGCCTGGAGTTATGGAGCAGGGAGGACTGAAGCTTTCTTT. This rearrangement joins TRBV30 to TRBJ1-1; TRBD1 is a possible D gene (5 bases). V was clipped by 2 bases and J by 5 bases, with 15 bases between them. Germline loops: CDR1 GTSNPN, CDR2 SVGIG (reference sequence). This CDR3 is 14 amino acids long.

The CDR3 coding sequence is TGTGCCAGCAGCCCCCGAGCTAGCGGCTATTACAATGAGCAGTTCTTC. Amino acids: CASSPRASGYYNEQFF. The chain joins TRBV7-6 to TRBJ2-1, with 7 bases lining up with TRBD2. CDR1 and CDR2 (germline): SGHVS, FNYEAQ. The ends lost 5 bases at V and 4 bases at J; junction bases unmatched: 11. This CDR3 is 16 amino acids long.

The gene calls are TRBV4-3 and TRBJ2-2; 10 nucleotides agree with TRBD1. Germline values: CDR1 LGHNA, CDR2 YSLEER. The V gene end was trimmed by 4 bases and the J gene end by 5 bases; junction bases not matched to a gene: 4. The CDR3 is 15 residues long. In nucleotides, the CDR3 is TGCGCCAGCAGCCTCGGGACAGGGGATACCGGGGAGCTGTTTTTT. This gives the protein CASSLGTGDTGELFF.

J is TRBJ2-1 and V is TRBV29-1; D call uncertain. CDR3 length: 13 amino acids. Per the germline V gene, CDR1 is SQVTM and CDR2 is ANQGSEA. The germline V and J ends were trimmed by 7 bases and 5 bases, with 15 bases remaining between them. The CDR3 coding sequence is TGCAGCGCCTTAGAGACCCCCAACAATGAGCAGTTCTTC. Protein sequence: CSALETPNNEQFF.

The chain uses TRBV4-1 and TRBJ2-3, with D maybe TRBD2 (6 bases). The germline V gene encodes CDR1 MGHRA and CDR2 YSYEKL. V lost 0 bases and J 3 bases, leaving 19 bases between the germline ends. CDR3 length: 18 amino acids. DNA of the CDR3: TGCGCCAGCAGCCAAGAGTCAGCGGGTCGCTTTGGTACAGATACGCAGTATTTT. This sequence encodes CASSQESAGRFGTDTQYF.

The chain links TRBV27 to TRBJ2-1; TRBD2 matches 7 bases. This CDR3 spans 13 amino acids. Looked up from germline, CDR1 is MNHEY and CDR2 is SMNVEV (reference sequence). J was trimmed by 9 bases and V by 3 bases; bases with no gene match: 5. The CDR3 region has the DNA TGTGCCAGCAGTTTTTCCGGGGGGAGTGAGCAGTTCTTC. It translates to CASSFSGGSEQFF.